The table lists the clone carrying this T cell receptor beta chain with a few counts. Its specificity is unknown. These data originate in a study of T cells in Graves' hyperthyroidism and ophthalmopathy. Overall study findings and caveats: Peripheral blood also featured most of the thyroid clonotypes expanded above 0.001.

V was cut by 1 base and J by 0 bases, with 16 bases left in between. Per germline, CDR1 ENHRY and CDR2 SYGVKD. The CDR3 is made up of 17 amino acids. TCR beta CDR3 region amplification was performed from RNA transcripts. The HTBI set primed first-round TCR CDR3 RT-PCR. TCRdb re-called the multiplex PCR reads through MiXCR, storing one row per CDR3 protein. This repertoire shows hundreds of thousands of distinct CDR3 sequences, around 20% found once; its top ten account for approximately 30%. Each ophthalmopathy patient scored at least 3 on the Clinical Activity Score and at least 4 on NOSPECS grade, with duration under 3 months.

This TCR was sampled from a man under 40 with Graves' ophthalmopathy. Sequenced input: blood. The V gene is TRBV10-3, the J gene TRBJ2-7; weak D call: TRBD1 (7 bases). In DNA form, the CDR3 reads TGTGCCATCAGTGAGTTGTCACAGGGGAGGACCTCCTACGAGCAGTACTTC. Protein sequence: CAISELSQGRTSYEQYF.